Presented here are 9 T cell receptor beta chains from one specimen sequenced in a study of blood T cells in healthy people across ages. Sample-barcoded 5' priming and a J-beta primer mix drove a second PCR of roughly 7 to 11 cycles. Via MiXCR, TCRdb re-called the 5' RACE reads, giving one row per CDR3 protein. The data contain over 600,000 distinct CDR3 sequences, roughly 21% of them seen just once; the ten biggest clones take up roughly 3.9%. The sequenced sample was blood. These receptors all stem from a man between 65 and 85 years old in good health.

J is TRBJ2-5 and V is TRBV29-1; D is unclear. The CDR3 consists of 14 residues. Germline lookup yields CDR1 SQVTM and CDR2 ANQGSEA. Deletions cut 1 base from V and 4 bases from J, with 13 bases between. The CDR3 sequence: CSVEGTDMGETQYF. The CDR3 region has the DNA TGCAGCGTTGAAGGGACCGACATGGGAGAGACCCAGTACTTC.

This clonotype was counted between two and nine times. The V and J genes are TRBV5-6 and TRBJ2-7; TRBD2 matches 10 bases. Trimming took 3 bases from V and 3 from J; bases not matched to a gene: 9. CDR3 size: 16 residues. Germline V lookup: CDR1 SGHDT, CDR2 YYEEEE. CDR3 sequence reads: CASSSEIAGGRYEQYF. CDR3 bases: TGTGCCAGCAGCTCGGAGATAGCGGGAGGCCGCTACGAGCAGTACTTC.

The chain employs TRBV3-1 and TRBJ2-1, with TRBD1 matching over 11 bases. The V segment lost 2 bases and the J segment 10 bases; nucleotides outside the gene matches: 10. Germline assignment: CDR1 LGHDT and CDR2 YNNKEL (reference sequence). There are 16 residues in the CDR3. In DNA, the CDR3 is TGTGCCAGCAGCCAAAGGTCGGGACAGGGGGTTTTGGAGCAGTTCTTC. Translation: CASSQRSGQGVLEQFF.

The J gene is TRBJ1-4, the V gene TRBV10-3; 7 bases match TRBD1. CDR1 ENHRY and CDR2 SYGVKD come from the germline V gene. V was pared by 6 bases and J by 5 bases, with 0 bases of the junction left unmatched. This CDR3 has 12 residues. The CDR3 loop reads CAIRDRNEKLFF. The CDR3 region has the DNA TGTGCCATCAGGGACAGGAATGAAAAACTGTTTTTT.

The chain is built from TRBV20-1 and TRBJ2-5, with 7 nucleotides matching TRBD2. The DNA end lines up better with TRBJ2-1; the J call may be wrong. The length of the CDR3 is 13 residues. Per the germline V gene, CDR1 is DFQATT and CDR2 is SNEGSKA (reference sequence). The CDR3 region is CSAISGNDNEQFF. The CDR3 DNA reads TGCAGTGCTATCAGCGGGAATGACAATGAGCAGTTCTTC.

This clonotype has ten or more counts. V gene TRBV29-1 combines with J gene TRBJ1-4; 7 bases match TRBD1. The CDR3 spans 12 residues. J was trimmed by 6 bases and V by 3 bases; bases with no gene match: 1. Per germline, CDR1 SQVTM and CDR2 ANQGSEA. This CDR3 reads CSVDRGDEKLFF. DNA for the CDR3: TGCAGCGTTGACAGGGGGGATGAAAAACTGTTTTTT.

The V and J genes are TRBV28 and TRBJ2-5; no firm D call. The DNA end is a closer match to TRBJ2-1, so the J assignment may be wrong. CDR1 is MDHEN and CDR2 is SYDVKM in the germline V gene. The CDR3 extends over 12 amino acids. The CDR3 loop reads CASSPSADEQFF. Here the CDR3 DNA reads TGTGCCAGCAGTCCCTCGGCGGATGAGCAGTTCTTC.

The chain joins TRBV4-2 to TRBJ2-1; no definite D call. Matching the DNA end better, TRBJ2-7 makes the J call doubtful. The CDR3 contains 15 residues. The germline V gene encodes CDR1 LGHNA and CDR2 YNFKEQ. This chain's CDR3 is CASSQDPLKRDEQYF. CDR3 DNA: TGTGCCAGCAGCCAAGATCCCCTCAAAAGGGACGAGCAGTACTTC.

The CDR3 nucleotides are TGTGCCAGCATTCCGGGACTAGCGTCCTACGAGCAGTACTTC. Protein: CASIPGLASYEQYF. V is TRBV6-1 and J is TRBJ2-7, with 10 bases matching TRBD2. Germline V lookup: CDR1 MNHNS, CDR2 SASEGT. The ends lost 7 bases at V and 1 base at J; junction bases unmatched: 4. CDR3 length: 14 residues.